This entry is about one TCR beta chain. The antigen remains undetermined. The repertoire was sequenced with immunoSEQ multiplex PCR; TCRdb's copy has only in-frame clones and lacks some. In the table there are 100,000 to 150,000 clones, 89% of which are singletons. These data are taken from a study of T cells in localized non-small cell lung cancer. Findings and caveats of the study: Appearing in adjacent lung were a median about 57 of the top 100 tumor clones.

The CDR3 consists of 15 residues. V lost 0 bases to trimming and J lost 0 bases, with 7 bases between them. Germline CDR1 and CDR2: SGHRS and YFSETQ. Sequenced here: peripheral blood, sampled before any cancer treatment. The TCR sequence derives from a female donor over 55 with stage I lung adenocarcinoma. The chain uses TRBV5-1 and TRBJ1-5, with no clear D. For the CDR3, the DNA is TGCGCCAGCAGCTTGGCGGGAACTAGCAATCAGCCCCAGCATTTT. Encoded protein: CASSLAGTSNQPQHF.